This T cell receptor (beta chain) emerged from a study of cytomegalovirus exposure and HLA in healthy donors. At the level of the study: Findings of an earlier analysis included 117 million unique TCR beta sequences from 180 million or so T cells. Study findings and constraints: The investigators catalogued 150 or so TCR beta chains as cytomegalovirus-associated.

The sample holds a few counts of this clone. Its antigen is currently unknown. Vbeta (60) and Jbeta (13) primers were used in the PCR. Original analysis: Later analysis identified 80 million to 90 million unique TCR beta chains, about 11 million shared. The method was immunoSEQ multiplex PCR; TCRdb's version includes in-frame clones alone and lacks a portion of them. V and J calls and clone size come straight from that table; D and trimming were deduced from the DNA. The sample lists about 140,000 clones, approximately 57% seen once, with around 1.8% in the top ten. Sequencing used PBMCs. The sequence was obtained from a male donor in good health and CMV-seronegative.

The CDR3, as DNA: TGCGCCAGCAGCCATGACACAGGCGGGGGGACTGAAGCTTTCTTT. It codes for CASSHDTGGGTEAFF. This chain links TRBV4-3 with TRBJ1-1; perhaps TRBD1 as D (5 bases). Germline V CDR1 and CDR2: LGHNA, YSLEER. CDR3 length equals 15 residues. The V end was cut by 3 bases, the J end by 5 bases, with 16 bases between.